This T cell receptor (beta chain) comes out of a study of cytomegalovirus exposure and HLA in healthy donors. This CDR3 has 13 amino acids. Germline CDR1 and CDR2: MNHNY and SVGAGI (reference sequence). V dropped 8 bases and J dropped 3 bases, with 14 bases sitting between them. Assay used: immunoSEQ multiplex PCR; TCRdb lists only in-frame clones, some missing. The sample lists about 160,000 clones, just under 90% seen once, with 4.2% in the top ten. The source of this sequence is a young man in good health and CMV-seropositive. This chain uses TRBV6-6 with TRBJ2-7; a weak D match, TRBD1 (6 bases). The sequenced material came from PBMCs. The CDR3 reads CASREGTYYEQYF. CDR3 bases: TGTGCCAGCCGGGAAGGGACATACTACGAGCAGTACTTC.